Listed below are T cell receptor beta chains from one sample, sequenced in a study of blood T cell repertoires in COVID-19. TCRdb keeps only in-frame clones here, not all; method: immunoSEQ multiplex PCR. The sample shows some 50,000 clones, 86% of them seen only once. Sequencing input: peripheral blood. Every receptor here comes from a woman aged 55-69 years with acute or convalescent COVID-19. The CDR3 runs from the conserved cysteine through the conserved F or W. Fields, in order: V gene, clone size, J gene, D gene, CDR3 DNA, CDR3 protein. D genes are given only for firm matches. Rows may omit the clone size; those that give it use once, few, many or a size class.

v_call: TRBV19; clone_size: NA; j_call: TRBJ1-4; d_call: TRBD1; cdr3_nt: TGTGCCAGTACCCCCTGGACAGGTTCTAATGAAAAACTGTTTTTT; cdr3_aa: CASTPWTGSNEKLFF
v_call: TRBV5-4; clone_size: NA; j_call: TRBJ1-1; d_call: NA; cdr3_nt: TGTGCCAGCAGCCTCGGACGTGGCGGGGGGAACACTGAAGCTTTCTTT; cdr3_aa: CASSLGRGGGNTEAFF
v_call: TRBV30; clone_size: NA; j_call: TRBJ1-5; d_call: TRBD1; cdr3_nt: TGTGCCTGGAGTGTCGGGACAGTTGTTCAGCCCCAGCATTTT; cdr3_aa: CAWSVGTVVQPQHF
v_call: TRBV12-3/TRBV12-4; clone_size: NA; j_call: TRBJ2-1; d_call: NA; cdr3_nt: TGTGCCAGCAGTTCATACAATGAGCAGTTCTTC; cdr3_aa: CASSSYNEQFF
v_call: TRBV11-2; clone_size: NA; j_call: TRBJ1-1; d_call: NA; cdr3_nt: TGTGCCAGCAGCTTTGAGGGAAACACTGAAGCTTTCTTT; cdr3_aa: CASSFEGNTEAFF
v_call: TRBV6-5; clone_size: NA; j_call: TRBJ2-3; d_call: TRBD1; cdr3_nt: TGTGCCAGCAATCGACAGGGGGCTTGGTATTTT; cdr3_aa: CASNRQGAWYF
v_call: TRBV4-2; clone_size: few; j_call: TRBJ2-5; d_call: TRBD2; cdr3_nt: TGTGCCAGCAGCCAAGACCCTAGCGGGGGGTACGAGACCCAGTACTTC; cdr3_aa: CASSQDPSGGYETQYF
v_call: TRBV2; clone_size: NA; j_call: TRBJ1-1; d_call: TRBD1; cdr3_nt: TGTGCCAGCAGAGAGGACAGGGGGGCCACTGAAGCTTTCTTT; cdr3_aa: CASREDRGATEAFF
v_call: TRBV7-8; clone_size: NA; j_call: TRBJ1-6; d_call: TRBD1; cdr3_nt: TGTGCCAGCAGCTTAGTCCCCGGACAGGGTAATTCACCCCTCCACTTT; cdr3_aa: CASSLVPGQGNSPLHF
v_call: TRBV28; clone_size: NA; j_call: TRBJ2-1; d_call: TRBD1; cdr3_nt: TGTGCCAGCAGTCCCGGACAGGGTCTTGGTGAGCAGTTCTTC; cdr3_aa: CASSPGQGLGEQFF
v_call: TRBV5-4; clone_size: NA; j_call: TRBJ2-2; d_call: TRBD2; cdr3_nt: TGTGCCAGCAGCTTACCAGCGGGGAGATATACCGGGGAGCTGTTTTTT; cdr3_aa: CASSLPAGRYTGELFF
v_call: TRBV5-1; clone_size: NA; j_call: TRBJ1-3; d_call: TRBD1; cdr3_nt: TGCGCCAGCAGGGCGACAGGGAACGCTCGGAGCACCATATATTTT; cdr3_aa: CASRATGNARSTIYF
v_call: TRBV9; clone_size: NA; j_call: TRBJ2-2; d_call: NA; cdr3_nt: TGTGCCAGCAGCGTATCAGGGTCGAACACCGGGGAGCTGTTTTTT; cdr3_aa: CASSVSGSNTGELFF
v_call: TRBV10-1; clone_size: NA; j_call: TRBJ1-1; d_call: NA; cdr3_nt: TGCGCCAGCAGTGCTCCGGGGGTCTGGTACGCTTTCTTT; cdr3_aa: CASSAPGVWYAFF
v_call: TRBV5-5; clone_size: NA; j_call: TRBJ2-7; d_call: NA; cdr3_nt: TGTGCCAGCAGCTTAAACACAGAATTGTACGAGCAGTACTTC; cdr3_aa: CASSLNTELYEQYF
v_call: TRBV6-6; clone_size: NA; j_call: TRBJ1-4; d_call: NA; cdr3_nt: TGTGCCGCATCCTCTGGGGGGTCTAATGAAAAACTGTTTTTT; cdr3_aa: CAASSGGSNEKLFF
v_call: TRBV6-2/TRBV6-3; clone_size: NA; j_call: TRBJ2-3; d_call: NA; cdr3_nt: TGTGCCAGCAGTGGGGGGACTTACCTTAATACGCAGTATTTT; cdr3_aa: CASSGGTYLNTQYF
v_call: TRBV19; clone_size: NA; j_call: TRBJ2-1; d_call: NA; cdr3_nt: TGTGCCAGTAGTATGGTGCAGGCCTACAATGAGCAGTTCTTC; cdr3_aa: CASSMVQAYNEQFF
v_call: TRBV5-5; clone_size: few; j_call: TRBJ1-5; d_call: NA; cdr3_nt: TGTGCCAGCAGCGAGAGCGGGAACAATCAGCCCCAGCATTTT; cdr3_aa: CASSESGNNQPQHF
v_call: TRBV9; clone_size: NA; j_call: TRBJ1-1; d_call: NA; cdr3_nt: TGTGCCAGCAGCGTAGGTGGGGAGATCACTGAAGCTTTCTTT; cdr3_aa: CASSVGGEITEAFF
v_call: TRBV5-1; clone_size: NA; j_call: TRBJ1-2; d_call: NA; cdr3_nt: TGCGCCAGCAGCTTGGGTCAGAACTATGGCTACACCTTC; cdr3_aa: CASSLGQNYGYTF
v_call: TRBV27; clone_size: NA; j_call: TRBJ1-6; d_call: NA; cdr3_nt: TGTGCCAGCAGTATCGGGACATGGAATTCACCCCTCCACTTT; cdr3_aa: CASSIGTWNSPLHF
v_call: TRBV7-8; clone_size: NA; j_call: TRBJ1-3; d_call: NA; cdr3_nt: TGTGCCAGCAGCTCCCTACAGGACCCCTCTGGAAACACCATATATTTT; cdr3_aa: CASSSLQDPSGNTIYF
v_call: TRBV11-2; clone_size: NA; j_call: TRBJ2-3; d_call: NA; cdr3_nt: TGTGCCAGCAGCTTACGCGCGGGGAGAACTGCAGATACGCAGTATTTT; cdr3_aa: CASSLRAGRTADTQYF
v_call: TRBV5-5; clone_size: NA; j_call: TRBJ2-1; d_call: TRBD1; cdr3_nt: TGTGCCAGCAGCTTCCAGGGGGCATTCTACAATGAGCAGTTCTTC; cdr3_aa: CASSFQGAFYNEQFF
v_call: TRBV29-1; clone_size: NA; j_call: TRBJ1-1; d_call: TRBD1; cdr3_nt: TGCAGCGTCGCCACCGACAGGGTAACTGAAGCTTTCTTT; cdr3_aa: CSVATDRVTEAFF
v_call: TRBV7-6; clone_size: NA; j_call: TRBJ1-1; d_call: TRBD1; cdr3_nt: TGTGCCAGCAGCCCGACAGGGACGGGAACTGAAGCTTTCTTT; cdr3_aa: CASSPTGTGTEAFF
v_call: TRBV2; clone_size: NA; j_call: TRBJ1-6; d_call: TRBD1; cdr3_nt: TGTGCCATTCCGACAGGGCAGAATTCACCCCTCCACTTT; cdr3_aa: CAIPTGQNSPLHF
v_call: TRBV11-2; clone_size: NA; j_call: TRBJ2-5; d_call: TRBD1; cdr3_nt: TGTGCCAGCAGCTTCAGGGGGTTGGGACAAGAGACCCAGTACTTC; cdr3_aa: CASSFRGLGQETQYF
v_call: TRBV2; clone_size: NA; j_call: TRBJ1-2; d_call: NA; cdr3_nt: TGTGCCAGCAGTGAACAGGGAGGGACGACCTATGGCTACACCTTC; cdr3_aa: CASSEQGGTTYGYTF
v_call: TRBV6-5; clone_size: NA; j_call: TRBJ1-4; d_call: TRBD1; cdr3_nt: TGTGCCAGCAGAGGGACAGGGGATAATGAAAAACTGTTTTTT; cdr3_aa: CASRGTGDNEKLFF
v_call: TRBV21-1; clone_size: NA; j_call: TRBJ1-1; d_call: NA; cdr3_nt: TGTGCCAGCCTTAAGGAGAACCAGGGGGCATGGGAACTCACTGAAGCTTTCTTT; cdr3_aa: CASLKENQGAWELTEAFF
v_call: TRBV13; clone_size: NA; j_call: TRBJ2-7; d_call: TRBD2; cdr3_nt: TGTGCCAGCAGCACCCAACTGGGACTAGCGGGGGGTCATGGCGAGCAGTACTTC; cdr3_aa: CASSTQLGLAGGHGEQYF
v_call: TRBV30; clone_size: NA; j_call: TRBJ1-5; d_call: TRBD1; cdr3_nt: TGTGCCTGGAGTGCGACAGGGGATCAGCCCCAGCATTTT; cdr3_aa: CAWSATGDQPQHF
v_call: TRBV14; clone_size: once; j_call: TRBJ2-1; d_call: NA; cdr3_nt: TGTGCCAGCAGCCACATGGCACAGCTACTCTTCTTC; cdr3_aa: CASSHMAQLLFF
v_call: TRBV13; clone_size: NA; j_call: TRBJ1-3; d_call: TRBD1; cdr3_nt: TGTGCCAGCAGCTCCGGGACAGGCTCTGGAAACACCATATATTTT; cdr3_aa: CASSSGTGSGNTIYF
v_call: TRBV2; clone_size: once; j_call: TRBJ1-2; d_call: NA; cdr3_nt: TGTGCCAGCAGTGTCCTTGGCTACTATGGCTACACCTTC; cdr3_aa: CASSVLGYYGYTF
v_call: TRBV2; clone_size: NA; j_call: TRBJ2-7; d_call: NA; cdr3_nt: TGTGCCAGCAGTGAATTGGCTTACGAGCAGTACTTC; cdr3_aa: CASSELAYEQYF
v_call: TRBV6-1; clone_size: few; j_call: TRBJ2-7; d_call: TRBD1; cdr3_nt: TGTGCCAGCAGTGTCACATCCGGGACAGGGGCTTCCTACGAGCAGTACTTC; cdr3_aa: CASSVTSGTGASYEQYF
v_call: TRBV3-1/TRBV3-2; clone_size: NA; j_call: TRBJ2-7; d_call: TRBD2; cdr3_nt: TGTGCCAGCAGCCAAGGGACTAGAACATACGAGCAGTACTTC; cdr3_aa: CASSQGTRTYEQYF
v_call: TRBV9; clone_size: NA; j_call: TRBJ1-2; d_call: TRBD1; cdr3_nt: TGTGCCAGCAGCACCAGAGGACAGGGAAACTATGGCTACACCTTC; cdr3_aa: CASSTRGQGNYGYTF
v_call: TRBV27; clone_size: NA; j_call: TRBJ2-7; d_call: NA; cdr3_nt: TGTGCCAGCAGTTTAAGGGGCTTATGGAACGAGCAGTACTTC; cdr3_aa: CASSLRGLWNEQYF
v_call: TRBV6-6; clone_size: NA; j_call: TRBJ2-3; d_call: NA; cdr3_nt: TGTGCCAGCAGAGAGGAGGGGGCGCGGGATACGCAGTATTTT; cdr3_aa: CASREEGARDTQYF
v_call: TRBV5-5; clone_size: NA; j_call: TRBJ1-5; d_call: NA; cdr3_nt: TGTGCCAGCAGCTTGGCGGGGGGCCATCAGCCCCAGCATTTT; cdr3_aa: CASSLAGGHQPQHF
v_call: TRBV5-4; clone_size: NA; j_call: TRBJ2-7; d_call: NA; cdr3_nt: TGTGCCAGCAGCTTGACATCTGGCTACGAGCAGTACTTC; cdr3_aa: CASSLTSGYEQYF
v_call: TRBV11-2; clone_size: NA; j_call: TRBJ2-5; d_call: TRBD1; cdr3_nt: TGTGCCAGCAGCCCGCAAGGACAGGGGACGGAGACCCAGTACTTC; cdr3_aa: CASSPQGQGTETQYF
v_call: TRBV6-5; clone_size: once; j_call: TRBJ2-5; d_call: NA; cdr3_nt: TGTGCCAGCAGCCGCTGGGGCGAAGGACAAGAGACCCAGTACTTC; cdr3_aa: CASSRWGEGQETQYF
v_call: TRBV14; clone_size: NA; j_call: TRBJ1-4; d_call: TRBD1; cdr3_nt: TGTGCCAGCAGCCAAGAATCCGGGACAGTAGCGGAAAAACTGTTTTTT; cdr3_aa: CASSQESGTVAEKLFF
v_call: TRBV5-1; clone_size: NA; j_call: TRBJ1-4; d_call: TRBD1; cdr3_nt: TGCGCCAGCAGCTCCGGGACAGGTTCAACTAATGAAAAACTGTTTTTT; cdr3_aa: CASSSGTGSTNEKLFF
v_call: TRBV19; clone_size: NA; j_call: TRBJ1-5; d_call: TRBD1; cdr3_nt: TGTGCCAGTAGCGTGTTCGGGACAGGGGGCGATCAGCCCCAGCATTTT; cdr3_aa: CASSVFGTGGDQPQHF
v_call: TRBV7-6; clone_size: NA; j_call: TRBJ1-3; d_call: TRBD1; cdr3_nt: TGTGCCAGCGCCGCGACAGGGGGAAGTGGAAACACCATATATTTT; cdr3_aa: CASAATGGSGNTIYF
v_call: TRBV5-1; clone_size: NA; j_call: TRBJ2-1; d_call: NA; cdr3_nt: TGCGCCAGCAGCTTGGCGGTAAGCTCCTACAATGAGCAGTTCTTC; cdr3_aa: CASSLAVSSYNEQFF
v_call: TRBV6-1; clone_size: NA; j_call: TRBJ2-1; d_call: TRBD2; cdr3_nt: TGTGCCAGCAGTGAATACCCTAGCGGGGGTTACTCCTACAATGAGCAGTTCTTC; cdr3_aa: CASSEYPSGGYSYNEQFF
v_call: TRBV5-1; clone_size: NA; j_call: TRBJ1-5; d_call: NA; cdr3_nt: TGCGCCAGCAGCTTGGCCAGATTCAATCAGCCCCAGCATTTT; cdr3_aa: CASSLARFNQPQHF
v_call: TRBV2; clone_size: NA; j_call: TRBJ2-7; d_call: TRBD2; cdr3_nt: TGTGCCAGCAGTGCCCGGACTAGCGGGAGAGCTTATAGCTACGAGCAGTACTTC; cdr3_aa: CASSARTSGRAYSYEQYF
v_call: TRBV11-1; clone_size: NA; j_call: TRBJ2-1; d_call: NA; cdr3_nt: TGTGCCAGCAGCCCGAATCGGGATGAGCAGTTCTTC; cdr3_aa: CASSPNRDEQFF
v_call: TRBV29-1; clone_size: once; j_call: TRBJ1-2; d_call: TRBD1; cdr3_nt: TGCAGCGCGAACAGGGGGAACTATGGCTACACCTTC; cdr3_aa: CSANRGNYGYTF